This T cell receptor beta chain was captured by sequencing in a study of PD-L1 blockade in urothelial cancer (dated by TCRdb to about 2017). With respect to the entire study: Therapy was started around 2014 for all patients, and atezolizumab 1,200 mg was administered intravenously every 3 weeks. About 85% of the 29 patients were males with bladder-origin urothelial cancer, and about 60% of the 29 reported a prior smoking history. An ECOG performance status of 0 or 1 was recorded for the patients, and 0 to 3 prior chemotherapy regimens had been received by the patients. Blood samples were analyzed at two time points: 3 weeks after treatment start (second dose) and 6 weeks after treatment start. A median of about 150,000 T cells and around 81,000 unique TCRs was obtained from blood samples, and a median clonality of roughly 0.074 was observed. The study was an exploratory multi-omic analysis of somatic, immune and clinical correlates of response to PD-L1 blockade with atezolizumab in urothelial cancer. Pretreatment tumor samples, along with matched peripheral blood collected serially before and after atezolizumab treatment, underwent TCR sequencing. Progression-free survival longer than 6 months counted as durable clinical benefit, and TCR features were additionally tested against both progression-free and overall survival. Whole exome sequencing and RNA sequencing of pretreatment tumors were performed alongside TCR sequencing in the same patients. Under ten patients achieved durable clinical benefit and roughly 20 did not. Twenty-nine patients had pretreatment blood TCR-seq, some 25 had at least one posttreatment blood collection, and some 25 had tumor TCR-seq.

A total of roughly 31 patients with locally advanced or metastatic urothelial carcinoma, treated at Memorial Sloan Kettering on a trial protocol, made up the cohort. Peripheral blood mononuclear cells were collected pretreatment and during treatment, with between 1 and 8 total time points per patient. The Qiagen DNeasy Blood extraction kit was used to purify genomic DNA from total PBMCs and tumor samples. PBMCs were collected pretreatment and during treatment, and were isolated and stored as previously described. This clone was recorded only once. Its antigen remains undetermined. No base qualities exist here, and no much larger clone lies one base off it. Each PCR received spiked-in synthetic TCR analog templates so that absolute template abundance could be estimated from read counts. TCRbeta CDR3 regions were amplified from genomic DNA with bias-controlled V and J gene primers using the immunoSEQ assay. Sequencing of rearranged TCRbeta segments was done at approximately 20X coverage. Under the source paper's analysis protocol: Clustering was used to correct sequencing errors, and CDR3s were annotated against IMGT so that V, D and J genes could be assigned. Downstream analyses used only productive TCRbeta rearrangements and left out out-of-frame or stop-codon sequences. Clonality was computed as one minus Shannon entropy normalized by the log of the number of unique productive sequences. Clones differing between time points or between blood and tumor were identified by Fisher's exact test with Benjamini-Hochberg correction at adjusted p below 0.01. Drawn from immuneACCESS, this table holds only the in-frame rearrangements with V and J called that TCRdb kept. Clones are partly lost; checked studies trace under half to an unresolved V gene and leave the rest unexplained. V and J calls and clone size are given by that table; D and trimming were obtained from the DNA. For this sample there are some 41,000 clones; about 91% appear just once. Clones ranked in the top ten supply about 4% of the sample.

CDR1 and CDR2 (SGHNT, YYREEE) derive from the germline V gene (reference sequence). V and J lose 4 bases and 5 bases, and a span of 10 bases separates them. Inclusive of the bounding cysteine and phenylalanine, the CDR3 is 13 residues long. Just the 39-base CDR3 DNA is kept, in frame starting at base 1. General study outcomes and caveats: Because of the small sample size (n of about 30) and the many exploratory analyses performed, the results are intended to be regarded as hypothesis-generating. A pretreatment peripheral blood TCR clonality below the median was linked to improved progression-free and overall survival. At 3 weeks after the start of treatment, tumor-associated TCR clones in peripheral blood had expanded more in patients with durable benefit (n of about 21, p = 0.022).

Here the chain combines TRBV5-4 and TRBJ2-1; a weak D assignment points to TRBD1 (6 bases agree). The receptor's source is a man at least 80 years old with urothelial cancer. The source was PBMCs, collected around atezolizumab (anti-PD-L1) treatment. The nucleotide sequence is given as TGTGCCAGCAGCCAGGGGCAGAACAATGAGCAGTTCTTC. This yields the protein CASSQGQNNEQFF.